This T cell receptor (beta chain) came from a study of shared clonotypes between healthy human individuals (TCRdb year 2020). Background on the whole study: The cohort comprised two women and a few men aged 18 to 49 years. For each donor, three plates each were used for CD4 naive and CD4 memory, two plates were used for CD8 naive, and one plate was used for CD8 memory. The study deeply sequenced blood TCR repertoires of about 5 healthy adults to estimate repertoire size and the extent of clonotype sharing between individuals. Different laboratories and diverse techniques were used to prepare libraries and sequence TCR repertoires, to increase sequencing depth and limit assay-specific biases. Between about 0.85 and 8.9 billion PBMCs per donor were obtained by leukapheresis.

Notes on this clone: Its cognate antigen has yet to be identified. Base qualities were left out, and no much larger clone turns up one base away.

TCR CDR3 regions were amplified from genomic DNA by multiplex PCR using the deep immunoSEQ assay. Extracted genomic DNA from each cell subset was spread evenly across all wells of several immunoSEQ 96-well plates, with each plate serving as a replicate. For sorted subsets, 200 ng of genomic DNA, equivalent to 25,000 to 35,000 T cell genomes, went into each replicate PCR. Purified libraries were quantified with a Qubit 3.0 fluorometer, sized on a Bioanalyzer 2100, and re-quantified with the KAPA Library Quantification kit. Every immunoSEQ 96-well plate was sequenced on a dedicated single-read 150-cycle Illumina NextSeq 550 flow cell. The study's own analysis went as follows. Because only junctional sequences without quality scores were contained in the immunoSEQ output, filtering matching that applied to full-length reads could not be performed. To assign V/J genes and CDR3, sequences were annotated against IMGT germline references using PyIR, a Python wrapper for IgBLAST v1.9. Any read was removed if the V/J assignment was weak (E-value above 1e-6), the CDR3 was missing, or the read contained stop codons, out-of-frame junctions, or ambiguous translated residues. V3J clonotypes were defined as sequences sharing the same inferred V gene, J gene, and CDR3 amino acid sequence. Percentage overlap between repertoires was calculated by dividing the number of shared unique clonotypes by the size of the smaller repertoire. Three approaches were used to assess repertoire richness: RTK rarefaction, the Chao1 estimator, and Recon v2.1 estimates of unobserved clonotypes. For all TCRbeta clonotypes obtained by the gDNA method from a handful of donors, generation probabilities were computed with OLGA. TCRdb limited this immuneACCESS table to in-frame rearrangements with V and J called. A share of clones is missing; checked studies link under half to unresolved V genes, and the rest is unexplained. D and trimming were read from the DNA, whereas the V and J calls and clone size are those reported in that table. The sample table shows a few hundred thousand clones, and approximately 97% are seen once. Around 0.3% of the sample comes from the top ten.

V is cut by 5 bases and J by 3 bases, and the space between the germline ends is 16 bases. From its cysteine to its phenylalanine, the CDR3 spans 16 amino acids. The retained sequence is limited to the CDR3, 48 bases, with the frame set at the first base. As encoded in the germline V gene (reference sequence), CDR1 is SEHNR while CDR2 is FQNEAQ. Healthy HIV-negative adults with no recently reported acute infections or vaccinations were included as donors. Only Caucasian adults living in Nashville, Tennessee, USA were represented among the donors. CD8 memory samples were composed of magnetically selected CD45RO+ cells combined with CCR7-negative CD45RA+ effector memory (TemRA) cells. After blood collection by leukapheresis, PBMCs were isolated using Ficoll-Histopaque density gradient centrifugation and then cryopreserved in the vapor phase of liquid nitrogen. Purity and quantity of every magnetically sorted T cell population were checked by analytical flow cytometry. From each sorted fraction, genomic DNA was isolated and quantified by UV absorbance on a Nanodrop 2000c.

Study-wide findings and limitations: About 5% of naive CD4, 3.5% of naive CD8, about 2.5% of memory CD4, and less than 0.45% of memory CD8 clonotypes were shared across a few donors. Rarefaction of sorted-subset datasets indicated incomplete sequencing despite the large sequencing depth. Because the study included a small number of donors, the genetic and exposure-history diversity represented was limited. Naive subsets generally had larger estimated clonotype richness than memory subsets did. Based on pairwise subsampling, the degree of clonotype sharing among donors was expected to be affected by sequencing depth. Higher generation probabilities were observed for clonotypes shared by all four sorted-subset donors than for non-shared clonotypes. Sampling was limited to blood, and TCR repertoires in tissue likely differ from TCR repertoires in blood.

The clonotype comes from a man aged 25 to 45 in good health. The rearrangement combines TRBV7-9 with TRBJ2-2; TRBD2 is perhaps the D gene, given 6 matching bases. Sequenced material: memory CD8+ T cells sorted from blood. Sample cell subset or site, as interpreted from the label and publication: CD45RO+ cells pooled with CCR7-negative TemRA cells. The CDR3 is CASSHWRGADTGELFF. The nucleotide sequence reads TGTGCCAGCAGCCATTGGCGGGGAGCTGACACCGGGGAGCTGTTTTTT.